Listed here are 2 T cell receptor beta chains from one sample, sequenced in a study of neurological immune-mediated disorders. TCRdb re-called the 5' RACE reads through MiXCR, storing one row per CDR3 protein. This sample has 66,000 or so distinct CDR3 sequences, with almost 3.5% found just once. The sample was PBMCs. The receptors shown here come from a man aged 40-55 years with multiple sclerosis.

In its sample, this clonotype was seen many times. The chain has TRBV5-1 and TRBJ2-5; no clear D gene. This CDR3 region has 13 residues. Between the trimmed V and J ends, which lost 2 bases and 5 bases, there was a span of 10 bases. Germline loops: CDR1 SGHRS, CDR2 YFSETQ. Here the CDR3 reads CASSFAGPETQYF. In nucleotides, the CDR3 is TGCGCCAGCAGCTTTGCCGGTCCCGAGACCCAGTACTTC. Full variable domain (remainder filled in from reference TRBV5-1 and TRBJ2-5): KAGVTQTPRYLIKTRGQQVTLSCSPISGHRSVSWYQQTPGQGLQFLFEYFSETQRNKGNFPGRFSGRQFSNSRSEMNVSTLELGDSALYLCASSFAGPETQYFGPGTRLLVL.

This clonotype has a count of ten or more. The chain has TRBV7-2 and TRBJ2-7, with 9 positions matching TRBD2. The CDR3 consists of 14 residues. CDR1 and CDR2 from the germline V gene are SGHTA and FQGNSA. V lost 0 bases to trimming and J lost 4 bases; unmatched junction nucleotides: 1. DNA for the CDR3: TGTGCCAGCAGCTTAGCTAGCGGGAGTTACGAGCAGTACTTC. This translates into CASSLASGSYEQYF.